A selection of T cell receptor beta chains follows, all from one sample in a study of blood T cell repertoires in COVID-19. TCRdb keeps only in-frame clones here, not all; method: immunoSEQ multiplex PCR. The sample contains hundreds of thousands of clones, about 91% of which appear only once. Sequenced material: peripheral blood. The receptors here all came from a woman in her fifties or sixties with COVID-19, enrolled during active disease. Both conserved end residues are part of each CDR3. The D gene is left open where the match is weak. Some rows mark clone size as missing; the rest say once, few, many or name a class of expanded clone.

V: TRBV3-1/TRBV3-2; J: TRBJ2-3; D: TRBD2; size: NA; DNA: TGTGCCAGCAGCCAAGATCGTCTGGGGGGGGTAGATACGCAGTATTTT; CDR3: CASSQDRLGGVDTQYF
V: TRBV12-5; J: TRBJ2-2; D: TRBD1; size: NA; DNA: TGTGCTAGTGGTTCGCCGACAGGGGGCGCGAACACCGGGGAGCTGTTTTTT; CDR3: CASGSPTGGANTGELFF
V: TRBV12-3/TRBV12-4; J: TRBJ2-1; D: NA; size: NA; DNA: TGTGCCAGTCGGGGCTACAATGAGCAGTTCTTC; CDR3: CASRGYNEQFF
V: TRBV4-2; J: TRBJ1-2; D: NA; size: NA; DNA: TGTGCCAGCAGCCAAGATCGGCAGGGAGGTTGGGGCTACACCTTC; CDR3: CASSQDRQGGWGYTF
V: TRBV6-5; J: TRBJ1-2; D: NA; size: few; DNA: TGTGCCAGCAGCGAGACAAGAGGCTACACCTTC; CDR3: CASSETRGYTF
V: TRBV14; J: TRBJ1-1; D: NA; size: NA; DNA: TGTGCCAGCAGCCAGCCTCGAGGAGTGGTCACTGAAGCTTTCTTT; CDR3: CASSQPRGVVTEAFF
V: TRBV29-1; J: TRBJ2-5; D: TRBD1; size: once; DNA: TGCAGCGCAGGACAGGGTCTTAACGGAGAGACCCAGTACTTC; CDR3: CSAGQGLNGETQYF
V: TRBV13; J: TRBJ2-1; D: NA; size: NA; DNA: TGTGCCAGCAGCCTCAGGACTCGGGGCAATGAGCAGTTCTTC; CDR3: CASSLRTRGNEQFF
V: TRBV6-1; J: TRBJ1-1; D: NA; size: NA; DNA: TGTGCCAGCAGTGAGTCGGTGGGGGCGAGGGCTGAAGCTTTCTTT; CDR3: CASSESVGARAEAFF
V: TRBV28; J: TRBJ2-1; D: NA; size: NA; DNA: TGTGCCAGCAGCCTCAATCCCCCCCAGGAGCAGTTCTTC; CDR3: CASSLNPPQEQFF
V: TRBV19; J: TRBJ1-1; D: NA; size: once; DNA: TGTGCCAGTAGTATCCCCCCGGGACATGAAGCTTTCTTT; CDR3: CASSIPPGHEAFF
V: TRBV7-9; J: TRBJ2-2; D: NA; size: NA; DNA: TGTGCCAGCAGCAGACAGCTAAACACCGGGGAGCTGTTTTTT; CDR3: CASSRQLNTGELFF
V: TRBV7-9; J: TRBJ1-2; D: TRBD1; size: NA; DNA: TGTGCCAGCAGCGTTGGACAGGGGGCCAATGGCTACACCTTC; CDR3: CASSVGQGANGYTF
V: TRBV24-1; J: TRBJ1-5; D: NA; size: NA; DNA: TGTGCCACCAGCAGAAGACAGAGCAATCAGCCCCAGCATTTT; CDR3: CATSRRQSNQPQHF
V: TRBV9; J: TRBJ2-7; D: NA; size: few; DNA: TGTGCCAGCAGCGTAGGAGGAGCGGACGAGCAGTACTTC; CDR3: CASSVGGADEQYF
V: TRBV19; J: TRBJ1-1; D: TRBD1; size: NA; DNA: TGTGCCAGTAGTATAGGCAGGGGGATTGAAGCTTTCTTT; CDR3: CASSIGRGIEAFF
V: TRBV30; J: TRBJ2-7; D: NA; size: NA; DNA: TGTGCCTGGGCAACAGGGCCCAAAAACCCGTACTTC; CDR3: CAWATGPKNPYF
V: TRBV29-1; J: TRBJ2-7; D: TRBD1; size: NA; DNA: TGCAGCGTTGAAGCGCAGGGGGCCGGGGAGCAGTACTTC; CDR3: CSVEAQGAGEQYF